This TCR beta chain stems from a study of T cells expressing NK-cell markers. CDR1 DFQATT and CDR2 SNEGSKA come from the germline V gene (reference sequence). This CDR3 contains 14 residues. TCRdb reprocessed the 5' RACE reads and stores each CDR3 protein as one record, lacking DNA. The table gives some 300,000 distinct CDR3 sequences; the top ten clones make up under 0.5% of it. V gene TRBV20-1 combines with J gene TRBJ1-5; TCRdb returns TRBD1, unconfirmable since there is no DNA. Sequenced: blood T cells: a sorted CD56 or NKG2C T cell subset, CD4+ or CD8+ T cells, or bulk PBMC T cells (not recorded which). The sequence was collected from a man aged 18-30 years in good health. The CDR3 reads CSAGEDRDNQPQHF.